These T cell receptor beta chains were read from a single sample in a study of blood T cell repertoires in COVID-19. Generated by immunoSEQ multiplex PCR, the TCRdb table keeps only in-frame clones and is missing some. The data show 150,000 to 200,000 clones, with roughly 90% seen just once and around 25% held by the top ten. The sequenced sample consisted of peripheral blood. All receptors come from a man aged 55-75 years with acute or convalescent COVID-19. Each CDR3 is given with its conserved first and last residue. Fields, in order: J gene, D gene, clone size, V gene, CDR3 protein, CDR3 DNA. D genes are given only for firm matches. Not every row has a clone size; where given, it reads once, few, many or a size class.

J: TRBJ2-2
D: -
size: -
V: TRBV5-1
CDR3: CASSFSREFRTGELFF
DNA: TGCGCCAGCAGCTTCAGCCGGGAGTTCCGAACCGGGGAGCTGTTTTTT

J: TRBJ1-2
D: -
size: -
V: TRBV3-1/TRBV3-2
CDR3: CASSSTPSGYTF
DNA: TGTGCCAGCAGCTCGACACCTTCTGGCTACACCTTC

J: TRBJ2-2
D: -
size: once
V: TRBV7-3
CDR3: CASSPLAGLPGGELFF
DNA: TGTGCCAGCAGCCCATTGGCGGGACTCCCCGGGGGGGAGCTGTTTTTT

J: TRBJ2-5
D: -
size: -
V: TRBV7-2
CDR3: CASSSLTGIETQYF
DNA: TGTGCCAGCAGCTCCCTAACAGGGATAGAGACCCAGTACTTC

J: TRBJ1-4
D: TRBD1
size: -
V: TRBV15
CDR3: CATSRDWQGDNEKLFF
DNA: TGTGCCACCAGCAGAGATTGGCAGGGGGACAATGAAAAACTGTTTTTT

J: TRBJ1-2
D: -
size: -
V: TRBV7-9
CDR3: CASRLDTADYGYTF
DNA: TGTGCCAGCAGATTAGACACCGCTGACTATGGCTACACCTTC

J: TRBJ2-2
D: TRBD2
size: -
V: TRBV30
CDR3: CAWSGGTGELFF
DNA: TGTGCCTGGAGCGGGGGGACCGGGGAGCTGTTTTTT

J: TRBJ2-1
D: -
size: -
V: TRBV9
CDR3: CASSVEVAGLSDEQFF
DNA: TGTGCCAGCAGCGTAGAAGTTGCGGGGCTGTCCGATGAGCAGTTCTTC

J: TRBJ2-7
D: -
size: -
V: TRBV5-4
CDR3: CASSLGGPGRDEQYF
DNA: TGTGCCAGCAGCTTGGGGGGGCCGGGAAGGGACGAGCAGTACTTC

J: TRBJ2-1
D: TRBD2
size: -
V: TRBV19
CDR3: CASSSLLAGGGNEQFF
DNA: TGTGCCAGTAGTTCTCTACTAGCGGGAGGAGGAAATGAGCAGTTCTTC

J: TRBJ2-7
D: -
size: -
V: TRBV5-4
CDR3: CASSLTGSYEQYF
DNA: TGTGCCAGCAGCTTGACGGGCTCCTACGAGCAGTACTTC

J: TRBJ2-5
D: -
size: once
V: TRBV11-3
CDR3: CASSRRGGGDQETQYF
DNA: TGTGCCAGCAGCCGACGTGGCGGAGGGGACCAAGAGACCCAGTACTTC

J: TRBJ2-7
D: -
size: -
V: TRBV19
CDR3: CASSTLGRSYEQYF
DNA: TGTGCCAGTAGTACGTTGGGCCGCTCCTACGAGCAGTACTTC

J: TRBJ2-1
D: TRBD1
size: -
V: TRBV12-3/TRBV12-4
CDR3: CASSWDREDEQFF
DNA: TGTGCCAGCAGTTGGGACAGGGAGGATGAGCAGTTCTTC

J: TRBJ1-4
D: TRBD1
size: -
V: TRBV7-2
CDR3: CASSSTGGTLKLFF
DNA: TGTGCCAGCAGCTCGACAGGGGGGACGTTGAAACTGTTTTTT

J: TRBJ2-3
D: TRBD2
size: once
V: TRBV12-5
CDR3: CASGGGLAGRTDTQYF
DNA: TGTGCTAGTGGTGGGGGACTAGCGGGCCGCACAGATACGCAGTATTTT

J: TRBJ1-1
D: TRBD1
size: -
V: TRBV2
CDR3: CASSRQGANTEAFF
DNA: TGTGCCAGCAGCAGACAGGGAGCGAACACTGAAGCTTTCTTT

J: TRBJ1-2
D: TRBD1
size: -
V: TRBV6-5
CDR3: CASSHRDRGIYGYTF
DNA: TGTGCCAGCAGCCACCGGGACAGGGGAATCTATGGCTACACCTTC

J: TRBJ2-1
D: -
size: -
V: TRBV6-5
CDR3: CASSYSDLFSYNEQFF
DNA: TGTGCCAGCAGTTACTCGGACTTATTCTCCTACAATGAGCAGTTCTTC

J: TRBJ1-2
D: TRBD1
size: -
V: TRBV7-9
CDR3: CASSLAWTGEGYTF
DNA: TGTGCCAGCAGCTTAGCCTGGACAGGGGAAGGCTACACCTTC

J: TRBJ2-2
D: -
size: -
V: TRBV5-1
CDR3: CASSWGQNTGELFF
DNA: TGCGCCAGCAGCTGGGGACAGAACACCGGGGAGCTGTTTTTT

J: TRBJ1-1
D: -
size: -
V: TRBV20-1
CDR3: CSAFREAEAFF
DNA: TGCAGTGCCTTTAGGGAGGCTGAAGCTTTCTTT

J: TRBJ2-7
D: TRBD2
size: -
V: TRBV7-2
CDR3: CASSFRVGGRANEQYF
DNA: TGTGCCAGCAGTTTTAGGGTAGGCGGGAGGGCCAACGAGCAGTACTTC

J: TRBJ2-7
D: -
size: few
V: TRBV18
CDR3: CASSPNSDEQYF
DNA: TGTGCCAGCTCACCGAACAGTGACGAGCAGTACTTC

J: TRBJ1-2
D: -
size: few
V: TRBV19
CDR3: CASREVTSPSYGYTF
DNA: TGTGCCAGTAGGGAGGTTACCTCACCTTCGTATGGCTACACCTTC

J: TRBJ2-1
D: TRBD2
size: -
V: TRBV24-1
CDR3: CATSDFRAGGTYNEQFF
DNA: TGTGCCACCAGTGATTTTCGAGCGGGAGGCACCTACAATGAGCAGTTCTTC

J: TRBJ1-2
D: -
size: -
V: TRBV6-5
CDR3: CATRAGYGYTF
DNA: TGTGCCACGAGGGCTGGCTATGGCTACACCTTC

J: TRBJ1-1
D: -
size: -
V: TRBV19
CDR3: CASSTPRDTEAFF
DNA: TGTGCCAGTAGTACCCCGAGGGACACTGAAGCTTTCTTT

J: TRBJ1-3
D: TRBD1
size: -
V: TRBV19
CDR3: CASRTGQSSGNTIYF
DNA: TGTGCCAGTAGAACGGGACAGTCCTCTGGAAACACCATATATTTT

J: TRBJ1-2
D: -
size: -
V: TRBV29-1
CDR3: CSVVAGESHYGYTF
DNA: TGCAGCGTTGTGGCAGGGGAAAGTCACTATGGCTACACCTTC

J: TRBJ2-1
D: TRBD1
size: -
V: TRBV18
CDR3: CASSLDRGYEQFF
DNA: TGTGCCAGCTCCCTCGACAGGGGCTATGAGCAGTTCTTC

J: TRBJ2-1
D: -
size: -
V: TRBV2
CDR3: CASSDFQRSSYNEQFF
DNA: TGTGCCAGCAGTGACTTCCAGCGGAGCTCCTACAATGAGCAGTTCTTC

J: TRBJ1-2
D: -
size: -
V: TRBV6-1
CDR3: CASSEANRAHNGYTF
DNA: TGTGCCAGCAGTGAAGCGAACAGGGCGCATAATGGCTACACCTTC

J: TRBJ2-7
D: TRBD1
size: -
V: TRBV19
CDR3: CASSIAYRGYEQYF
DNA: TGTGCCAGTAGTATAGCTTACAGGGGATACGAGCAGTACTTC

J: TRBJ2-7
D: -
size: -
V: TRBV11-3
CDR3: CASSLGGSSSYEQYF
DNA: TGTGCCAGCAGCTTAGGCGGGTCGAGCTCCTACGAGCAGTACTTC

J: TRBJ1-2
D: -
size: -
V: TRBV30
CDR3: CAWSFRGRGGYTF
DNA: TGTGCCTGGAGCTTCAGGGGCCGGGGTGGCTACACCTTC

J: TRBJ1-5
D: -
size: -
V: TRBV6-2/TRBV6-3
CDR3: CASSSKPKSQPQHF
DNA: TGTGCCAGCAGTTCTAAACCTAAGAGTCAGCCCCAGCATTTT

J: TRBJ1-5
D: TRBD1
size: -
V: TRBV6-2/TRBV6-3
CDR3: CASRFHRGTGNQPQHF
DNA: TGTGCCAGCCGTTTTCACAGGGGGACCGGCAATCAGCCCCAGCATTTT

J: TRBJ2-6
D: -
size: -
V: TRBV6-2/TRBV6-3
CDR3: CASSRTGANVLTF
DNA: TGTGCCAGCAGCCGTACTGGGGCCAACGTCCTGACTTTC

J: TRBJ2-1
D: TRBD1
size: -
V: TRBV18
CDR3: CASSPTGTGANEQFF
DNA: TGTGCCAGCTCACCGACCGGGACAGGGGCCAATGAGCAGTTCTTC

J: TRBJ1-2
D: TRBD1
size: -
V: TRBV30
CDR3: CARGQGNYGYTF
DNA: TGTGCCAGGGGACAGGGAAACTATGGCTACACCTTC

J: TRBJ1-2
D: TRBD1
size: -
V: TRBV6-2/TRBV6-3
CDR3: CASSPGQTYGYTF
DNA: TGTGCCAGCAGCCCGGGACAGACCTATGGCTACACCTTC

J: TRBJ1-1
D: -
size: -
V: TRBV3-1/TRBV3-2
CDR3: CASSQDYGSGAEAFF
DNA: TGTGCCAGCAGCCAAGATTATGGGTCAGGCGCTGAAGCTTTCTTT

J: TRBJ2-5
D: TRBD2
size: -
V: TRBV13
CDR3: CASSLGRSLAGGSETQYF
DNA: TGTGCCAGCAGCTTAGGCCGCTCACTAGCGGGGGGATCGGAGACCCAGTACTTC

J: TRBJ2-5
D: TRBD1
size: -
V: TRBV5-6
CDR3: CASSSPGTGGEETQYF
DNA: TGTGCCAGCAGCTCCCCCGGGACAGGGGGCGAGGAGACCCAGTACTTC

J: TRBJ1-1
D: -
size: few
V: TRBV7-9
CDR3: CASGAGRDTEAFF
DNA: TGTGCCAGCGGGGCGGGGCGTGACACTGAAGCTTTCTTT

J: TRBJ1-1
D: -
size: -
V: TRBV10-2
CDR3: CASSESRRGTEAFF
DNA: TGCGCCAGCAGTGAGTCGCGCAGGGGCACTGAAGCTTTCTTT

J: TRBJ1-6
D: -
size: few
V: TRBV10-1
CDR3: CASSTGRSNSPLHF
DNA: TGCGCCAGCAGTACAGGACGGAGCAATTCACCCCTCCACTTT

J: TRBJ2-7
D: -
size: -
V: TRBV7-2
CDR3: CASSLEGWAGSSYEQYF
DNA: TGTGCCAGCAGCTTAGAAGGCTGGGCGGGCAGCTCCTACGAGCAGTACTTC

J: TRBJ2-1
D: TRBD1
size: -
V: TRBV10-3
CDR3: CAISPGTENNEQFF
DNA: TGTGCCATCAGCCCCGGGACAGAAAACAATGAGCAGTTCTTC

J: TRBJ1-1
D: -
size: -
V: TRBV2
CDR3: CASSEKWGETEAFF
DNA: TGTGCCAGCAGTGAAAAATGGGGAGAAACTGAAGCTTTCTTT

J: TRBJ1-5
D: -
size: -
V: TRBV9
CDR3: CASSPFRNSNQPQHF
DNA: TGTGCCAGCAGCCCCTTTAGAAATAGCAATCAGCCCCAGCATTTT

J: TRBJ2-3
D: -
size: -
V: TRBV9
CDR3: CASSGGIGTDTQYF
DNA: TGTGCCAGCAGCGGCGGGATCGGCACAGATACGCAGTATTTT